This T cell receptor (beta chain) was found in a study of human T cells and chemical hapten exposure (dated by TCRdb to the early 2020s). Concerning the study at large: For sensitization, 2% DPC in acetone was applied to a 2 cm by 2 cm area of upper inner arm skin. Nearly 30 alopecia patients gave blood for TCR sequencing at one to four time points (pre-sensitization, 2, 6 and 24 weeks). Peripheral blood TCR repertoire changes were tracked in vivo in alopecia patients during primary and secondary sensitization to the hapten diphenylcyclopropenone (DPC). Throughout the roughly 23-week study period, patients were also given weekly therapeutic DPC doses on the scalp. Most of the patients in the cohort were female, and the cohort covered alopecia areata with under or over 50% scalp involvement, alopecia totalis and alopecia universalis. Patch testing on the upper back used Finn chambers containing 0.01% DPC, with scoring done after 6 days according to International Contact Dermatitis Research Group standards. Libraries were combined into a pool for sequencing, and differences in TCR yield between samples came mainly from small differences in library volumes within the pool. Patient blood was sampled pre-sensitization (week 0) and at 2, 6 and about 24 weeks after DPC sensitization. Study-level results and caveats: Compared with pre-sensitization or healthy control sets, expanded TCRs formed significantly more large CDR3 similarity clusters, which is consistent with antigen-driven responses. Patch test score was positively correlated with the number of PT1 expanded TCRs, with significance at thresholds 8, 16 and 32 but not at 4. After repeated subsampling, the strength of the expansion versus patch-test correlation and the threshold at which it became significant changed. Alopecia, a presumed autoimmune disease, was present in all patients, so the immune response of the patients might differ from that of healthy individuals. DPC sensitization did not change how many TCRs were above 1 in 1000 frequency, and no evidence was found of alterations in global repertoire structure.

Receptors were amplified or captured by RACE. The data were produced on a NextSeq 500. Library preparation attached unique molecular identifiers to individual cDNA molecules for quantitative, reproducible TCR counting. Both TCR alpha and TCR beta chains were sequenced from each blood RNA sample. For the original study's pipeline: Samples had a median of roughly 98,000 TCRs, with a range from roughly 23,224 to 700,000. V, J and CDR3 annotation of the TCR reads was performed with the Decombinator software suite. For the PS versus PT1 abundance plots, all samples were subsampled to the same number of TCRs (28,000). Expanded TCRs were defined as absent before sensitization and observed at least eight times at the 2-week time point. The public reads were reanalyzed by TCRdb: fastp trimming at Q25, MiXCR alignment, in-frame beta chains only. Each entry merges the rows of one CDR3 protein and shows their most common DNA and genes. Here the V and J calls rest on TCRdb's processing, not on the authors' analysis. Here the sample has some 100,000 distinct CDR3 sequences; 9.2% occur a single time. The ten largest clones capture more than 3% of the sample.

This clonotype was detected only a few times. The clone's antigen remains unknown. Base qualities are not recorded, but no much larger clone differs from it by a single base. The intended sense of this specimen's time point label: patch test 2, 6 weeks after DPC sensitization. The treatment or condition label, read with the paper, signifies: therapeutic diphenylcyclopropenone sensitization with weekly scalp DPC. At every patch-test visit, the blood draw took place before the patch test was put on. Patients were considered eligible if aged 18 to 70, diagnosed with alopecia and deemed suitable for DPC therapy, and patients were excluded if pregnant. Total RNA was isolated from unfractionated whole blood collected in Tempus Blood RNA tubes. The sequence was obtained from a woman in her thirties or forties with alopecia areata. Some clones in this sample may be carry-over from other donors' samples. The sequencing used whole blood, collected in connection with sensitization to the hapten diphenylcyclopropenone (DPC).

The CDR3 reads as follows: CASGPGSGQPQHF. The nucleotides are TGTGCCAGCGGACCAGGGTCGGGCCAGCCCCAGCATTTT. This receptor chain uses TRBV12-3 or TRBV12-4 and TRBJ1-5, with TRBD1 perhaps the D gene, on 5 matching bases. The CDR3 sequence holds 13 residues, the cysteine and phenylalanine included. The sequence is cut down to CDR3 DNA, 39 bases in frame from base 1. V sheds 8 bases and J sheds 7 bases, leaving 15 bases between their ends.